This T cell receptor beta chain appears in the sequencing data of a study of blood T cell repertoires in COVID-19. About the research overall: COVID-19 samples from acute and convalescent phases originated in the United States, Italy and Spain. PBMCs, B-cell-depleted T cells, or T cells provided the cDNA or gDNA that made up the material.

Sequencing was performed with immunoSEQ multiplex PCR; in TCRdb, only in-frame clones are kept and a portion is missing. The profile shows 350,000 or so clones, 80% to 90% of them singletons. Between the trimmed V and J ends, which lost 6 bases and 2 bases, there was a span of 16 bases. Per the germline V gene, CDR1 is ENHRY and CDR2 is SYGVKD. The CDR3 has 16 residues. The genes are TRBV10-3 and TRBJ2-2; D is perhaps TRBD2 (6 bases). This receptor was obtained from a woman aged 30 to 39 with COVID-19, enrolled during active disease. Sequencing was done on a sample of peripheral blood. This CDR3 is CAIRRSLAFNTGELFF. The CDR3 DNA is TGTGCCATCAGAAGGTCACTAGCTTTTAACACCGGGGAGCTGTTTTTT.